Below are 29 T cell receptor beta chains sequenced from a single sample in a study of beta chain features in type 1 diabetes. Investigators reverse transcribed all isolated RNA, so they sequenced expressed TCRB transcripts. The data were produced by immunoSEQ multiplex PCR, yet TCRdb's version contains in-frame clones alone and is incomplete. The table includes a few hundred thousand clones, more than 9.5% detected once. Material for sequencing was naive CD4+ T cells from blood. The source is a woman in her 30s in good health.

The chain carries TRBV7-3 and TRBJ2-3; TRBD1 agrees at 8 bases. The CDR3 runs 14 residues. Trimming cost V 6 bases and J 2 bases; bases outside gene matches: 4. Germline values: CDR1 SGHTA, CDR2 FQGTGA. The CDR3 region has the DNA TGTGCCAGCAGTCGACAGGGGAACACAGATACGCAGTATTTT. Translation: CASSRQGNTDTQYF. The complete variable domain, with remaining parts taken from reference TRBV7-3 and TRBJ2-3, reads GAGVSQTPSNKVTEKGKYVELRCDPISGHTALYWYRQSLGQGPEFLIYFQGTGAADDSGLPNDRFFAVRPEGSVSTLKIQRTERGDSAVYLCASSRQGNTDTQYFGPGTRLTVL.

This clone was counted only a few times. The chain joins TRBV4-3 to TRBJ1-5, with 9 bases identical to TRBD1. Germline loops: CDR1 LGHNA, CDR2 YSLEER. Trimming took 0 bases from V and 6 from J; bases not matched to a gene: 12. The CDR3 covers 18 residues. This CDR3 reads CASSQDGPGQGTSQPQHF. CDR3 DNA sequence: TGCGCCAGCAGCCAAGATGGCCCGGGACAGGGTACAAGTCAGCCCCAGCATTTT.

This clone was observed a few times. V gene TRBV28 combines with J gene TRBJ2-3; TRBD2 agrees at 7 bases. This CDR3 has 14 amino acids. The junction had 4 bases not matched to a gene; V was cut back by 5 bases and J by 2 bases. Germline CDR1 is MDHEN and CDR2 is SYDVKM. CDR3 sequence reads: CASSPGTNTDTQYF. The CDR3 DNA sequence: TGTGCCAGCAGTCCCGGGACTAACACAGATACGCAGTATTTT.

The chain uses TRBV5-6 and TRBJ1-1; the match to TRBD1 covers 8 bases. The germline V gene has CDR1 SGHDT and CDR2 YYEEEE. The V and J ends lost 3 bases and 12 bases, in that order; junction bases with no gene match: 10. There are 13 residues in the CDR3. Here the CDR3 DNA reads TGTGCCAGCAGCTCTGAACAGGGGGACGCTTCTTTCTTT. It encodes CASSSEQGDASFF.

The J gene is TRBJ2-3, the V gene TRBV7-2; TRBD2 agrees at 8 bases. The germline V gene encodes CDR1 SGHTA and CDR2 FQGNSA. The V and J ends lost 6 bases and 2 bases, in that order; junction bases with no gene match: 7. CDR3 length: 15 residues. The CDR3 loop is CASRWGAGATDTQYF. DNA for the CDR3: TGTGCCAGCAGGTGGGGAGCGGGAGCCACAGATACGCAGTATTTT.

The V call is TRBV25-1, the J call TRBJ2-1; 7 bases map to TRBD2. This CDR3 is built from 15 residues. V shed 3 bases, J shed 4 bases, and the junction held 6 bases outside the gene matches. Germline V gives CDR1 MGHDK, CDR2 SYGVNS. CDR3 DNA sequence: TGTGCCAGCAGTGATGGCGGGAGAGCTTACAATGAGCAGTTCTTC. Protein: CASSDGGRAYNEQFF.

The J gene is TRBJ2-1, the V gene TRBV29-1; possible D gene TRBD1, 6 bases. Germline V gives CDR1 SQVTM, CDR2 ANQGSEA. This CDR3 spans 14 amino acids. V was cut by 5 bases and J by 8 bases, with 19 bases left in between. CDR3 in amino acids: CSVSLKDRWDEQFF. DNA for the CDR3: TGCAGCGTTTCACTGAAGGACAGATGGGATGAGCAGTTCTTC.

This clone appeared a few times. This chain connects TRBV29-1 to TRBJ2-7; D is possibly TRBD1 (6 bases). The CDR3 extends over 12 amino acids. Germline CDR1 SQVTM, CDR2 ANQGSEA. Trimming removed 4 bases from V and 3 bases from J, with 10 bases in between. CDR3 DNA: TGCAGCGTTGGGAAGGACAGCTACGAGCAGTACTTC. This encodes CSVGKDSYEQYF.

This clone was picked up a small number of times. The chain recombines TRBV7-2 with TRBJ2-6, with D maybe TRBD1 (5 bases). Trimming shortened V by 1 base and J by 4 bases, and 8 bases separated the two germline ends. Germline CDR1 and CDR2: SGHTA and FQGNSA. This CDR3 contains 15 residues. The CDR3 here is CASSLGGTGANVLTF. The DNA for the CDR3 is TGTGCCAGCAGCTTAGGGGGCACCGGGGCCAACGTCCTGACTTTC.

The sample holds a few counts of this clone. This chain connects TRBV25-1 to TRBJ2-7; 8 bases are a match to TRBD2. Germline CDR1 MGHDK, CDR2 SYGVNS. The CDR3 is 15 residues long. V shed 3 bases, J shed 5 bases, and the junction held 9 bases outside the gene matches. CDR3 bases: TGTGCCAGCAGTGAGGTTCAAGCGGGAGTCCACGAGCAGTACTTC. This sequence encodes CASSEVQAGVHEQYF.

Only a few counts were recorded for this clone. The chain links TRBV7-3 to TRBJ1-3; a weak D match, TRBD1 (5 bases). Trimming left V 5 bases short and J 4 bases short, with 15 bases between. This CDR3 contains 15 residues. From germline, CDR1 is SGHTA and CDR2 FQGTGA. For the CDR3, the DNA is TGTGCCAGCAGCCTTACCGGGACTTCGGGAAACACCATATATTTT. It translates to CASSLTGTSGNTIYF. The full variable domain, with the rest looked up from reference TRBV7-3 and TRBJ1-3, is GAGVSQTPSNKVTEKGKYVELRCDPISGHTALYWYRQSLGQGPEFLIYFQGTGAADDSGLPNDRFFAVRPEGSVSTLKIQRTERGDSAVYLCASSLTGTSGNTIYFGEGSWLTVV.

The chain joins TRBV28 to TRBJ2-7; maybe TRBD1 (5 bases). The V gene's germline CDR1 is MDHEN and CDR2 SYDVKM. The length of the CDR3 is 12 residues. Trimming took 7 bases from V and 6 from J, leaving 13 bases between them. CDR3 residues: CASTSRVGEQYF. The CDR3, as DNA: TGTGCCAGCACGTCCAGGGTTGGCGAGCAGTACTTC.

A few counts support this clone. The chain is built from TRBV10-3 and TRBJ2-2, with 9 bases lining up with TRBD2. This CDR3 region has 15 residues. V trimming: 2 bases; J trimming: 6 bases; junction bases outside the gene matches: 4. Germline V gives CDR1 ENHRY, CDR2 SYGVKD. CDR3 sequence: CAISEGTSWSGELFF. CDR3 bases: TGTGCCATCAGTGAGGGGACTAGCTGGTCCGGGGAGCTGTTTTTT.

This clone was counted only a few times. The chain employs TRBV7-9 and TRBJ2-1, with D maybe TRBD2 (6 bases). Germline V gene data show CDR1 as SEHNR and CDR2 as FQNEAQ (reference sequence). Trimming left V 0 bases short and J 5 bases short, with 14 bases between. CDR3 size: 16 residues. DNA of the CDR3: TGTGCCAGCAGCTTAGCGCGTAGCGGTTTCAACAATGAGCAGTTCTTC. Amino acid sequence: CASSLARSGFNNEQFF.

On this clone itself: In the same sample, other DNA sequences code for this CDR3. V is TRBV20-1 and J is TRBJ2-3, with D uncertain. The germline V and J ends were trimmed by 6 bases and 2 bases, with 3 bases remaining between them. Per germline, CDR1 DFQATT and CDR2 SNEGSKA (reference sequence). The CDR3 is 10 amino acids. Written as DNA, the CDR3 is TGCAGTGCCTCCACAGATACGCAGTATTTT. It codes for CSASTDTQYF.

This chain links TRBV4-3 with TRBJ1-1; D may be TRBD1 (6 bases). V was pared by 1 base and J by 3 bases, with 12 bases between. The CDR3 extends over 15 amino acids. Germline V gene data show CDR1 as LGHNA and CDR2 as YSLEER. Here the CDR3 reads CASSQGTRGYTEAFF. CDR3 DNA sequence: TGCGCCAGCAGCCAAGGGACCAGGGGTTACACTGAAGCTTTCTTT.

CDR3 protein: CASRQSQETQYF. The CDR3 coding sequence is TGTGCCAGCCGACAGTCCCAAGAGACCCAGTACTTC. The chain uses TRBV27 and TRBJ2-5, with D possibly TRBD1 on 5 matching bases. The germline V gene has CDR1 MNHEY and CDR2 SMNVEV (reference sequence). This CDR3 spans 12 amino acids. V lost 8 bases, J lost 1 base, and 8 bases lay in between.

The V and J genes are TRBV5-1 and TRBJ1-2, with 12 nucleotides matching TRBD1. CDR3 length: 17 residues. The ends lost 0 bases at V and 0 bases at J; junction bases unmatched: 3. Germline loops: CDR1 SGHRS, CDR2 YFSETQ. The chain's CDR3 is CASSLGDRGLTNYGYTF. As DNA, the CDR3 is TGCGCCAGCAGCTTGGGGGACAGGGGGCTAACTAACTATGGCTACACCTTC.

The chain's CDR3 is CASSTTGEANYGYTF. CDR3 nucleotide sequence: TGTGCCAGCAGTACTACGGGGGAGGCTAACTATGGCTACACCTTC. V is TRBV28 and J is TRBJ1-2, with a possible D match to TRBD1 (5 bases). The CDR3 is 15 residues long. Germline lookup yields CDR1 MDHEN and CDR2 SYDVKM. V gave up 5 bases and J gave up 0 bases, with 13 bases separating them.

The V call is TRBV9, the J call TRBJ2-2; the D is unclear. CDR3 length: 16 residues. Germline CDR1 SGDLS, CDR2 YYNGEE. Deletions cut 0 bases from V and 1 base from J, with 10 bases between. This CDR3 reads CASSVVSGWNTGELFF. The CDR3 nucleotides read TGTGCCAGCAGCGTAGTTTCGGGTTGGAACACCGGGGAGCTGTTTTTT.

The chain is built from TRBV7-9 and TRBJ1-5; possibly TRBD1 for D (6 bases). V was clipped by 6 bases and J by 6 bases, with 18 bases between them. Germline CDR1 SEHNR, CDR2 FQNEAQ (reference sequence). The CDR3 sequence is 15 residues long. The CDR3 DNA reads as TGTGCCAGCAGTTTGACAGGACATCCGACTCAGCCCCAGCATTTT. Its protein product is CASSLTGHPTQPQHF.

There are a few counts of this clone. Different DNA sequences within this sample yield the same CDR3. The V and J genes are TRBV5-1 and TRBJ2-1; 9 bases agree with TRBD2. The germline V gene has CDR1 SGHRS and CDR2 YFSETQ. The CDR3 totals 15 residues. The junction had 5 bases not matched to a gene; V was cut back by 0 bases and J by 7 bases. CDR3 sequence (DNA): TGCGCCAGCAGCTTGGGGTTAGCGGGGGAAAATGAGCAGTTCTTC. This gives the protein CASSLGLAGENEQFF. Filled out from reference TRBV5-1 and TRBJ2-1, the complete variable domain reads KAGVTQTPRYLIKTRGQQVTLSCSPISGHRSVSWYQQTPGQGLQFLFEYFSETQRNKGNFPGRFSGRQFSNSRSEMNVSTLELGDSALYLCASSLGLAGENEQFFGPGTRLTVL.

The chain combines TRBV28 with TRBJ1-2; D possibly corresponds to TRBD1 (6 bases). The CDR3 sequence is 13 residues long. CDR1 MDHEN and CDR2 SYDVKM come from the germline V gene. V lost 5 bases, J lost 7 bases, and 14 bases lay in between. The CDR3 bases are TGTGCCAGCAGTCTTGACAGGATTGGTGGCTACACCTTC. Its translation is CASSLDRIGGYTF.

This clone appeared a few times. The CDR3 loop reads CASSSDRAYGYTF. CDR3 DNA sequence: TGTGCCAGCAGTTCGGACAGGGCTTACGGCTACACCTTC. The chain combines TRBV5-6 with TRBJ1-2; TRBD1 agrees at 8 bases. The V and J ends lost 5 bases and 8 bases, in that order; junction bases with no gene match: 8. Germline values: CDR1 SGHDT, CDR2 YYEEEE. The CDR3 loop spans 13 amino acids.

V and J are TRBV19 and TRBJ1-2; D call uncertain. Germline-derived CDR1 and CDR2 are LNHDA and SQIVND (reference sequence). The CDR3 length is 13 residues. Trimming took off 5 bases at V and 1 base at J, with 8 bases between the two ends. The DNA of the CDR3 is TGTGCCAGTAGTTTCTCCAGTAACTATGGCTACACCTTC. The encoded protein is CASSFSSNYGYTF. The whole variable domain, remainder taken from reference TRBV19 and TRBJ1-2, is DGGITQSPKYLFRKEGQNVTLSCEQNLNHDAMYWYRQDPGQGLRLIYYSQIVNDFQKGDIAEGYSVSREKKESFPLTVTSAQKNPTAFYLCASSFSSNYGYTFGSGTRLTVV.

This clone was recorded a few times. The chain joins TRBV14 to TRBJ1-1, with D hard to call. CDR1 and CDR2 from the germline V gene are SGHDN and FVKESK. Trimming took off 4 bases at V and 0 bases at J, with 9 bases between the two ends. The length of the CDR3 is 14 residues. This chain's CDR3 is CASSRAYMNTEAFF. CDR3 nucleotides: TGTGCCAGCAGCCGGGCCTACATGAACACTGAAGCTTTCTTT.

The rearrangement uses TRBV6-1 and TRBJ2-3; D may be TRBD2 (6 bases). V dropped 5 bases and J dropped 6 bases, with 18 bases sitting between them. The CDR3 length is 15 residues. The germline gives CDR1 MNHNS, CDR2 SASEGT. In DNA form, the CDR3 reads TGTGCCAGCAGTCCAAGGACTATCATGCATGATACGCAGTATTTT. It specifies CASSPRTIMHDTQYF.

This clone was seen more than once but under ten times. This chain links TRBV7-9 with TRBJ2-6; D is unclear. Trimming pared 4 bases from V and 7 bases from J, leaving 20 bases between. Germline CDR1 is SEHNR and CDR2 is FQNEAQ (reference sequence). The length of the CDR3 is 17 residues. CDR3 nucleotides: TGTGCCAGCAGCTCGCGACTGATTGCTCTGCGTGCCAACGTCCTGACTTTC. As protein: CASSSRLIALRANVLTF.

V gene TRBV4-3 combines with J gene TRBJ1-5, with D unresolved. This CDR3 is 16 amino acids long. Germline CDR1 is LGHNA and CDR2 is YSLEER. The ends were cut back, 0 bases at V and 9 bases at J, with 18 bases in the middle. This CDR3 reads CASSQESGRGGLPQHF. The DNA of the CDR3 is TGCGCCAGCAGCCAAGAATCCGGACGAGGAGGTTTGCCCCAGCATTTT.